The 10 T cell receptor beta chains presented below share a single source sample, sequenced in a study of vaccination effects on CD4 cells after COVID-19. Pools of viral peptides were used by the ViraFEST assay to expand antigen-specific CD4+ T cells ahead of sequencing. Researchers isolated CD4+ T cells once roughly ten days of culture had elapsed. Testing of the vaccine recipients showed negative nucleocapsid antibodies and no prior SARS-CoV-2 infection. Only in-frame clones appear in the TCRdb table, and some are missing; sequencing was by immunoSEQ multiplex PCR. The data hold some 68,000 clones, with roughly 80% observed a single time. These receptors lack a known antigen. This sample comprised CD4+ T cells from PBMCs cultured with SARS-CoV-2 spike peptides, obtained before COVID-19 vaccination. The origin of the receptors is a human donor who received a COVID-19 vaccine.

The table lists this clone with a count of one. The chain uses TRBV5-1 and TRBJ1-3; unclear D gene. V was clipped by 4 bases and J by 0 bases, with 11 bases between them. The CDR3 is 15 amino acids. Germline V gene sequence: CDR1 SGHRS, CDR2 YFSETQ. The CDR3 sequence is CASSDTASSGNTIYF. The DNA for the CDR3 is TGCGCCAGCAGCGACACAGCGAGCTCTGGAAACACCATATATTTT.

The V call is TRBV15, the J call TRBJ1-3; D is ambiguous. Trimming removed 3 bases from V and 0 bases from J, with 6 bases in between. This CDR3 region has 14 residues. Germline V gene lookup returns CDR1 LNHNV and CDR2 YYDKDF (reference sequence). CDR3 nucleotides: TGTGCCACCAGCAGCTTCAACTCTGGAAACACCATATATTTT. Amino acids: CATSSFNSGNTIYF.

This chain uses TRBV19 with TRBJ2-1; 11 bases fit TRBD2. Germline V gives CDR1 LNHDA, CDR2 SQIVND (reference sequence). Unmatched junction bases numbered 6, after V lost 4 bases and J lost 4 bases. This CDR3 spans 16 amino acids. DNA of the CDR3: TGTGCCAGTAGTAGAGACGGGACTAGCGGATACAATGAGCAGTTCTTC. It translates to CASSRDGTSGYNEQFF.

CDR3 DNA sequence: TGCGCCAGCAGCCCCCGGAGGGATAATGAAAAACTGTTTTTT. Translating gives CASSPRRDNEKLFF. The chain joins TRBV4-1 to TRBJ1-4; no firm D call. Per germline, CDR1 MGHRA and CDR2 YSYEKL. The CDR3 sequence is 14 residues long. V was clipped by 4 bases and J by 4 bases, with 10 bases between them.

V gene TRBV6-5 combines with J gene TRBJ1-5, with 10 positions matching TRBD1. Losses at the gene ends were 10 bases for V and 6 bases for J; bases not matched to a gene: 6. The CDR3 is made up of 13 amino acids. Germline values: CDR1 MNHEY, CDR2 SVGAGI. The DNA of the CDR3 is TGTGCCACCCAGGACAGGGGGACTCAGCCCCAGCATTTT. Its translation: CATQDRGTQPQHF.

The rearrangement uses TRBV7-9 and TRBJ2-7; the D gene is possibly TRBD2 (6 bases). From germline, CDR1 is SEHNR and CDR2 FQNEAQ (reference sequence). This CDR3 has 15 amino acids. V was pared by 3 bases and J by 6 bases, with 18 bases between. The CDR3: CASSLEGYLDAEQYV. For the CDR3, the DNA is TGTGCCAGCAGCTTGGAGGGCTACCTCGATGCCGAGCAGTACGTC.

This clone appeared a few times. V is TRBV5-1 and J is TRBJ1-3, with D possibly TRBD1 on 5 matching bases. The CDR3 consists of 15 residues. Trimming cost V 4 bases and J 2 bases, with 13 bases left between them. Per the germline V gene, CDR1 is SGHRS and CDR2 is YFSETQ. DNA for the CDR3: TGCGCCAGCAGCGACCCAGGGACGGCTGGAAACACCATATATTTT. Its translation: CASSDPGTAGNTIYF.

The chain combines TRBV5-4 with TRBJ2-3, with a possible D match to TRBD2 (5 bases). V was clipped by 1 base and J by 4 bases, with 10 bases between them. Germline V lookup: CDR1 SGHNT, CDR2 YYREEE (reference sequence). The CDR3 extends over 14 amino acids. CDR3 sequence reads: CASSLILGADTQYF. The DNA of the CDR3 is TGTGCCAGCAGCTTGATTTTGGGAGCAGATACGCAGTATTTT.

The J gene is TRBJ2-2, the V gene TRBV7-3; no firm D call. V gave up 1 base and J gave up 1 base, with 1 base separating them. The CDR3 is 13 residues long. Germline assignment: CDR1 SGHTA and CDR2 FQGTGA. CDR3 DNA sequence: TGTGCCAGCAGCTTAAAGAACACCGGGGAGCTGTTTTTT. Translation gives CASSLKNTGELFF. Together with reference TRBV7-3 and TRBJ2-2, the CDR3 gives the full variable domain: GAGVSQTPSNKVTEKGKYVELRCDPISGHTALYWYRQSLGQGPEFLIYFQGTGAADDSGLPNDRFFAVRPEGSVSTLKIQRTERGDSAVYLCASSLKNTGELFFGEGSRLTVL.

J is TRBJ2-5 and V is TRBV9; D is ambiguous. The V gene lost 4 bases and the J gene lost 3 bases, with 16 bases spanning the gap. Germline lookup yields CDR1 SGDLS and CDR2 YYNGEE. This CDR3 contains 15 residues. DNA of the CDR3: TGTGCCAGCAGCTCCCTGGGTGGTGGAAAAGAGACCCAGTACTTC. This gives the protein CASSSLGGGKETQYF.